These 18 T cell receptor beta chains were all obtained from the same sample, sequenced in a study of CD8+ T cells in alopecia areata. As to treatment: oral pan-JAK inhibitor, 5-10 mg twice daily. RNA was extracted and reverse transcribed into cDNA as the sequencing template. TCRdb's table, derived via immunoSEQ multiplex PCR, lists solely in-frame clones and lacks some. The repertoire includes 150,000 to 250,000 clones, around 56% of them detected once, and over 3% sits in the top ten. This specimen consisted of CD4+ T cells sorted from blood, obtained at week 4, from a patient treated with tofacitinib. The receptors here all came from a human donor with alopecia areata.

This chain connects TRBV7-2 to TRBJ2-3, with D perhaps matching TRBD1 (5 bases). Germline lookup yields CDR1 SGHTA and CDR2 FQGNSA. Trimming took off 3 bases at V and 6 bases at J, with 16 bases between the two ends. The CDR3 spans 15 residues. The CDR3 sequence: CASSFVIGRVDTQYF. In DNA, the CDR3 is TGTGCCAGCAGCTTCGTAATTGGCAGGGTGGATACGCAGTATTTT. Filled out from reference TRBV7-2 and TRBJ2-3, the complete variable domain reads GAGVSQSPSNKVTEKGKDVELRCDPISGHTALYWYRQSLGQGLEFLIYFQGNSAPDKSGLPSDRFSAERTGGSVSTLTIQRTQQEDSAVYLCASSFVIGRVDTQYFGPGTRLTVL.

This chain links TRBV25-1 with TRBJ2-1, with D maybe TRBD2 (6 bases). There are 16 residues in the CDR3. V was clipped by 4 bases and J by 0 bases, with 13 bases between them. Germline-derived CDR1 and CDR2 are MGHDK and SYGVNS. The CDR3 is CASSARRASSYNEQFF. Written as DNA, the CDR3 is TGTGCCAGCAGTGCCCGGAGGGCAAGCTCCTACAATGAGCAGTTCTTC.

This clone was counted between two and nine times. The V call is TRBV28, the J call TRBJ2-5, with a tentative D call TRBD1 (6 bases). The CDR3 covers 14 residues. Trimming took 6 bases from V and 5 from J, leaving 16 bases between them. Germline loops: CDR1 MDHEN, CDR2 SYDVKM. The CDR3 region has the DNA TGTGCCAGCAGCATAGGGATCAGGGGCGAGACCCAGTACTTC. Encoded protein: CASSIGIRGETQYF.

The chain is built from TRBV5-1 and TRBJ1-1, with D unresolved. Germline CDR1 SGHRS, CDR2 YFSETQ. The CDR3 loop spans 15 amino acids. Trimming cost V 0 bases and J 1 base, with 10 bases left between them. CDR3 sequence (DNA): TGCGCCAGCAGCTTGGGGGTCTTAAAGAACACTGAAGCTTTCTTT. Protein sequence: CASSLGVLKNTEAFF. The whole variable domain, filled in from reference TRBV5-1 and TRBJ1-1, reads KAGVTQTPRYLIKTRGQQVTLSCSPISGHRSVSWYQQTPGQGLQFLFEYFSETQRNKGNFPGRFSGRQFSNSRSEMNVSTLELGDSALYLCASSLGVLKNTEAFFGQGTRLTVV.

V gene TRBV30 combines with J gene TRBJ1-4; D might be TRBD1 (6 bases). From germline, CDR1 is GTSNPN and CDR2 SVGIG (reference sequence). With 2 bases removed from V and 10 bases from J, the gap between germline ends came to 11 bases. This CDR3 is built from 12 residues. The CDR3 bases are TGTGCCTGGAGTCCAGGGGTGGGAAAACTGTTTTTT. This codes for CAWSPGVGKLFF.

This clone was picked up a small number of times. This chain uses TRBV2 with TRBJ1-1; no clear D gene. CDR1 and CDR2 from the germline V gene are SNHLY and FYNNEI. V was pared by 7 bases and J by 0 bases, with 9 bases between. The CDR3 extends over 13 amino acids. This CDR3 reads CASTIYMNTEAFF. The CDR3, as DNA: TGTGCCAGCACCATTTACATGAACACTGAAGCTTTCTTT.

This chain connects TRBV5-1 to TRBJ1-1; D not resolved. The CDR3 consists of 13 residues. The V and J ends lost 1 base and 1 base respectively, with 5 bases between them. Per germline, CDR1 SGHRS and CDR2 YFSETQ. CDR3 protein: CASSLMGNTEAFF. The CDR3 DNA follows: TGCGCCAGCAGCTTGATGGGGAACACTGAAGCTTTCTTT.

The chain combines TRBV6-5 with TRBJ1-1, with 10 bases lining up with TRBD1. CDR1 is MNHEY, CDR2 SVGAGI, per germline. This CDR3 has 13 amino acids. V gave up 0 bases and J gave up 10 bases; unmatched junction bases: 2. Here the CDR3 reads CASSYSGDRGAFF. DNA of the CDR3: TGTGCCAGCAGTTACTCGGGGGACAGGGGAGCTTTCTTT.

The CDR3 here is CSVTGQGSSYEQYF. The CDR3 DNA reads as TGCAGCGTAACCGGGCAGGGGTCCTCCTACGAGCAGTACTTC. This chain uses TRBV29-1 with TRBJ2-7; D may be TRBD1 (6 bases). Trimming took off 6 bases at V and 0 bases at J, with 15 bases between the two ends. Germline V CDR1 and CDR2: SQVTM, ANQGSEA. The CDR3 totals 14 residues.

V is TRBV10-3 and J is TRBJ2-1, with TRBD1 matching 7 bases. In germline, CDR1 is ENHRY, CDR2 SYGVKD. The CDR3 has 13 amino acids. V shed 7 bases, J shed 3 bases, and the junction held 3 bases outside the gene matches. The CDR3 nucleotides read TGTGCCATCAAAGGGGGCATCTACAATGAGCAGTTCTTC. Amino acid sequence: CAIKGGIYNEQFF.

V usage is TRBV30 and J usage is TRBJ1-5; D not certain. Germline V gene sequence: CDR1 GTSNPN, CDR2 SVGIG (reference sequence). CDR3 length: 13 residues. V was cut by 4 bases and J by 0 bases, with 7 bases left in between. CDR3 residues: CAWKRGSNQPQHF. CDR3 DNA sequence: TGTGCCTGGAAACGAGGTAGCAATCAGCCCCAGCATTTT. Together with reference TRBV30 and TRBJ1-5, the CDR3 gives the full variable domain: SQTIHQWPATLVQPVGSPLSLECTVEGTSNPNLYWYRQAAGRGLQLLFYSVGIGQISSEVPQNLSASRPQDRQFILSSKKLLLSDSGFYLCAWKRGSNQPQHFGDGTRLSIL.

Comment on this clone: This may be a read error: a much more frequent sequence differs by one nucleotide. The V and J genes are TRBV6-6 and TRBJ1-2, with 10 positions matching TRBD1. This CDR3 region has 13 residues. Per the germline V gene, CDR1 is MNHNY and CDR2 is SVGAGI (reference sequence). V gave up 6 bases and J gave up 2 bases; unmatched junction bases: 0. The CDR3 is CASRDRGNYGYTF. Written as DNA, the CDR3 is TGTGCCAGCAGGGACAGGGGGAACTATGGCTACACCTTC.

The CDR3 DNA reads TGTGCCAGCAGCTTAGCTAGCCCATACTACAATGAGCAGTTCTTC. This gives the protein CASSLASPYYNEQFF. The V gene is TRBV5-4, the J gene TRBJ2-1, with a tentative D call TRBD2 (5 bases). The CDR3 runs 15 residues. Germline V gives CDR1 SGHNT, CDR2 YYREEE (reference sequence). Trimming left V 2 bases short and J 3 bases short, with 12 bases between. The full variable domain, completed using reference TRBV5-4 and TRBJ2-1, is ETGVTQSPTHLIKTRGQQVTLRCSSQSGHNTVSWYQQALGQGPQFIFQYYREEENGRGNFPPRFSGLQFPNYSSELNVNALELDDSALYLCASSLASPYYNEQFFGPGTRLTVL.

The CDR3: CASSMGGQETQYF. CDR3 bases: TGTGCCAGCAGCATGGGGGGCCAAGAGACCCAGTACTTC. The chain is built from TRBV28 and TRBJ2-5, with TRBD2 as a possible D gene (6 bases). Germline CDR1 reads MDHEN; CDR2 reads SYDVKM. The CDR3 spans 13 residues. The ends were cut back, 6 bases at V and 1 base at J, with 9 bases in the middle.

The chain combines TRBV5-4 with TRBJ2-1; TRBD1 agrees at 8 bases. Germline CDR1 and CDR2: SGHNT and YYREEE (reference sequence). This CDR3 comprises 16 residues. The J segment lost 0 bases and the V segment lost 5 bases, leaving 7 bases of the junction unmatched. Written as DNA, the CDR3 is TGTGCCAGCAGTACGAGGACAGGGAGCTCCTACAATGAGCAGTTCTTC. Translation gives CASSTRTGSSYNEQFF.

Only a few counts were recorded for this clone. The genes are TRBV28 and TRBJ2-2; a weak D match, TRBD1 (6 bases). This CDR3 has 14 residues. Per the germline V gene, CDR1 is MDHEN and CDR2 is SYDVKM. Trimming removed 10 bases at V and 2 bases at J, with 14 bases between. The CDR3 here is CATRTELNTGELFF. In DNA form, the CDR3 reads TGTGCCACGCGGACAGAACTAAACACCGGGGAGCTGTTTTTT.

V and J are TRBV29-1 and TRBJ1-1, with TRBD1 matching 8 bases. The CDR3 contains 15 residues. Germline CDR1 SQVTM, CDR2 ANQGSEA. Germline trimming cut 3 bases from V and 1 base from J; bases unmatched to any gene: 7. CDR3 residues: CSVEDRATWNTEAFF. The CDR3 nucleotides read TGCAGCGTTGAGGACAGGGCGACTTGGAACACTGAAGCTTTCTTT.

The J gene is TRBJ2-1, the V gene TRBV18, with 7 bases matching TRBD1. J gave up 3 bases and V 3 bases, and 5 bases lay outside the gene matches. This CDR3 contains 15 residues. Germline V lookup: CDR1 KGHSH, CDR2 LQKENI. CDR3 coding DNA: TGTGCCAGCTCACCGACAGGGTACGTCTACAATGAGCAGTTCTTC. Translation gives CASSPTGYVYNEQFF.